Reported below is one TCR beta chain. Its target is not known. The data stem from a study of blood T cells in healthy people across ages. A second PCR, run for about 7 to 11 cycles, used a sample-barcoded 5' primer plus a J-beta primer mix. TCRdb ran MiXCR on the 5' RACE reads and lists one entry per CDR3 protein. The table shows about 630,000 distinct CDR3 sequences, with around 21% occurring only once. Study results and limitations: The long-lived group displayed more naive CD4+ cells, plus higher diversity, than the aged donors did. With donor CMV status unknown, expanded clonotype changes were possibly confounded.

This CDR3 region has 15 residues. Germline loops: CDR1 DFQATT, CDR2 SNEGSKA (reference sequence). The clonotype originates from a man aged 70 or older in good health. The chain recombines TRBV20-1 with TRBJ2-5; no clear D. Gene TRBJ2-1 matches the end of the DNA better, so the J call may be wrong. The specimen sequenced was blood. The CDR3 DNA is TGCAGTGCTAGAGATAGACTCGTCAACAGCAATGAGCAGTTCTTC. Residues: CSARDRLVNSNEQFF.